This is a list of T cell receptor beta chains from one sample in a study of Tregs in tolerant kidney transplant recipients. Sequencing used immunoSEQ multiplex PCR; TCRdb keeps in-frame clones, though not all of them. The data contain over 60,000 clones, more than 95% of them singletons. Sequencing used CD4+ T cells from blood, obtained before the transplant. These receptors were obtained from a human donor who received a combined kidney and bone marrow transplant. Each CDR3 is given with its conserved first and last residue. Each record gives: D gene, V gene, J gene, clone size, CDR3 DNA, CDR3 protein. The D gene is left open where the match is weak. A row's size may be missing; if present it is once, few, many or a size class.

D gene: .
V gene: TRBV5-1
J gene: TRBJ1-1
clone size: .
CDR3 DNA: TGCGCCAGCAGCTTGGGGACAGTGAACACTGAAGCTTTCTTT
CDR3 protein: CASSLGTVNTEAFF

D gene: .
V gene: TRBV5-4
J gene: TRBJ1-6
clone size: .
CDR3 DNA: TGTGCCAGCAGTTCACAGCTCTATAATTCACCCCTCCACTTT
CDR3 protein: CASSSQLYNSPLHF

D gene: TRBD2
V gene: TRBV5-1
J gene: TRBJ2-1
clone size: once
CDR3 DNA: TGCGCCAGCAGCCCGGGGACTAGCGGGGACGGTGAGCAGTTCTTC
CDR3 protein: CASSPGTSGDGEQFF

D gene: .
V gene: TRBV11-2
J gene: TRBJ2-7
clone size: .
CDR3 DNA: TGTGCCAGCAGCCAGGACTCGTCCTACGAGCAGTACTTC
CDR3 protein: CASSQDSSYEQYF

D gene: .
V gene: TRBV5-1
J gene: TRBJ1-1
clone size: .
CDR3 DNA: TGCGCCAGCAGCTTGCGACATGGGAACACTGAAGCTTTCTTT
CDR3 protein: CASSLRHGNTEAFF

D gene: TRBD1
V gene: TRBV25-1
J gene: TRBJ1-2
clone size: .
CDR3 DNA: TGTGCCAGCAGTGATACAGGGGGCGCCTATGGCTACACCTTC
CDR3 protein: CASSDTGGAYGYTF

D gene: .
V gene: TRBV7-9
J gene: TRBJ1-1
clone size: .
CDR3 DNA: TGTGCCAGCAGCCACGACCGGAGGTACGAGAAGAACACTGAAGCTTTCTTT
CDR3 protein: CASSHDRRYEKNTEAFF

D gene: .
V gene: TRBV5-1
J gene: TRBJ1-1
clone size: few
CDR3 DNA: TGCGCCAGCAGCCGAAGCGGGCAGATGGAGACTGAAGCTTTCTTT
CDR3 protein: CASSRSGQMETEAFF

D gene: .
V gene: TRBV5-4
J gene: TRBJ2-1
clone size: .
CDR3 DNA: TGTGCCAGCAGCTTGGGGCAGGGTGCCTACAATGAGCAGTTCTTC
CDR3 protein: CASSLGQGAYNEQFF

D gene: TRBD1
V gene: TRBV6-6
J gene: TRBJ1-2
clone size: .
CDR3 DNA: TGTGCCAGCAGTTCGCCGGGACAGGGGGTATTATATGGCTACACCTTC
CDR3 protein: CASSSPGQGVLYGYTF

D gene: TRBD1
V gene: TRBV18
J gene: TRBJ2-5
clone size: .
CDR3 DNA: TGTGCCAGCTCACGGACAGGGAGTTTTGGAGAGACCCAGTACTTC
CDR3 protein: CASSRTGSFGETQYF

D gene: .
V gene: TRBV19
J gene: TRBJ2-2
clone size: .
CDR3 DNA: TGTGCCAGTTATCGGAACACCGGGGAGCTGTTTTTT
CDR3 protein: CASYRNTGELFF

D gene: .
V gene: TRBV5-1
J gene: TRBJ2-2
clone size: once
CDR3 DNA: TGCGCCAGCAGCGACTCTGAAGCCGGGGAGCTGTTTTTT
CDR3 protein: CASSDSEAGELFF

D gene: .
V gene: TRBV28
J gene: TRBJ1-1
clone size: .
CDR3 DNA: TGTGCCAGCAGTTTCAGGGGCGTCAGTGAAGCTTTCTTT
CDR3 protein: CASSFRGVSEAFF

D gene: .
V gene: TRBV28
J gene: TRBJ1-6
clone size: .
CDR3 DNA: TGTGCCAGCAGACGGGACAATAATTCACCCCTCCACTTT
CDR3 protein: CASRRDNNSPLHF

D gene: .
V gene: TRBV7-2
J gene: TRBJ2-7
clone size: once
CDR3 DNA: TGTGCCAGCAGCTCCACCCGTACAGTGTACGAGCAGTACTTC
CDR3 protein: CASSSTRTVYEQYF

D gene: .
V gene: TRBV15
J gene: TRBJ1-1
clone size: .
CDR3 DNA: TGTGCCACCAGCAGAGATAGTGTGAACACTGAAGCTTTCTTT
CDR3 protein: CATSRDSVNTEAFF

D gene: TRBD1
V gene: TRBV6-1
J gene: TRBJ1-2
clone size: .
CDR3 DNA: TGTGCCAGCAGTGTAGGGGGCTCTCGTTATGGCTACACCTTC
CDR3 protein: CASSVGGSRYGYTF

D gene: TRBD1
V gene: TRBV4-1
J gene: TRBJ1-5
clone size: .
CDR3 DNA: TGCGCCAGCAGCCGGGACAGGGCCCTTCGTAATCCCCAGCATTTT
CDR3 protein: CASSRDRALRNPQHF

D gene: .
V gene: TRBV4-1
J gene: TRBJ2-1
clone size: .
CDR3 DNA: TGCGCCAGCAGCCGAGGACAAGGCTCCTACAATGAGCAGTTCTTC
CDR3 protein: CASSRGQGSYNEQFF

D gene: .
V gene: TRBV7-9
J gene: TRBJ2-5
clone size: .
CDR3 DNA: TGTGCCAGCAGCTTAGGCACGGTCCAAGAGACCCAGTACTTC
CDR3 protein: CASSLGTVQETQYF

D gene: TRBD1
V gene: TRBV4-3
J gene: TRBJ1-2
clone size: .
CDR3 DNA: TGCGCCAGCAGCCAAGGACCGGGACAGCACAACTATGGCTACACCTTC
CDR3 protein: CASSQGPGQHNYGYTF

D gene: TRBD1
V gene: TRBV28
J gene: TRBJ1-2
clone size: .
CDR3 DNA: TGTGCCAGCATCAAGGAGACAGGGGGAGGGTATGGCTACACCTTC
CDR3 protein: CASIKETGGGYGYTF

D gene: .
V gene: TRBV18
J gene: TRBJ2-1
clone size: .
CDR3 DNA: TGTGCCAGCTCACCAGGTCAGGGGAGTGTCAATGAGCAGTTCTTC
CDR3 protein: CASSPGQGSVNEQFF